Sequencing of this TCR beta chain was carried out in a study of blood T cell repertoires in COVID-19. V was clipped by 6 bases and J by 3 bases; unmatched bases: 8. The CDR3 consists of 15 residues. CDR1 and CDR2 (germline): MNHEY, SVGAGI. Profiled with immunoSEQ multiplex PCR; TCRdb holds only in-frame clones, not every one. This sample has a few hundred thousand clones, with 81% found just once. The specimen was peripheral blood. The rearrangement uses TRBV6-5 and TRBJ2-7; 10 bases agree with TRBD2. This clonotype was obtained from a human donor with acute or convalescent COVID-19. The donor label of this sample is uncertain. The CDR3 DNA is TGTGCCAGCAGCCACATAGCGGGAGGAGGCTACGAGCAGTACTTC. The encoded protein is CASSHIAGGGYEQYF.